This TCR beta chain was found in a study of cytotoxic CD8 clonotypes in ibrutinib-treated CLL. Study information: Mean per-sample yields comprised roughly 280,000 productive templates and roughly 86,000 productive rearrangements.

This CDR3 is built from 14 residues. CDR1 and CDR2 (germline): MNHEY, SVGAGI. The V gene lost 6 bases and the J gene lost 4 bases, with 13 bases spanning the gap. For TCR beta libraries, roughly 2 micrograms of genomic DNA were obtained from cryopreserved PBMCs. This clone was recorded once. The antigen is not known. The intended depth for sequencing was 1 in 200,000 to 1 in 1 million T cells. The data were produced by immunoSEQ multiplex PCR, yet TCRdb's version contains in-frame clones alone and is incomplete. The sample records more than 150,000 clones, 72% being singletons. Findings and caveats of the study: Public clonotypes occurred uncommonly; on treatment, they contracted or remained stable.

The sample consisted of PBMCs, taken after 24 months of ibrutinib treatment. The TCR was taken from a human donor with chronic lymphocytic leukemia. The rearrangement uses TRBV6-5 and TRBJ1-5; D uncertain. The CDR3 is CASRTSWVNQPQHF. The CDR3 DNA reads as TGTGCCAGCAGGACGAGTTGGGTAAATCAGCCCCAGCATTTT.